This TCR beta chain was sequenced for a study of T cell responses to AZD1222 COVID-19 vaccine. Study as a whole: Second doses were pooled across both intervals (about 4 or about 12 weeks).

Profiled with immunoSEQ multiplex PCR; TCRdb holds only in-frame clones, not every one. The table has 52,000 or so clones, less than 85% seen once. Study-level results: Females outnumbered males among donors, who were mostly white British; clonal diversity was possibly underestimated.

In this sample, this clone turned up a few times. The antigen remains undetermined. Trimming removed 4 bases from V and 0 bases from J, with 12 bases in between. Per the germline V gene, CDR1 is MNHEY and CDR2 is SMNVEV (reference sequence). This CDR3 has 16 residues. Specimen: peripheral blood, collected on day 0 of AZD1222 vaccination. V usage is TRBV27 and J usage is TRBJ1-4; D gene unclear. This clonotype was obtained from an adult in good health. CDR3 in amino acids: CASSYYAGSTNEKLFF. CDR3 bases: TGTGCCAGCAGTTATTATGCGGGTTCAACTAATGAAAAACTGTTTTTT.